The 30 T cell receptor beta chains below all came from one sample that was sequenced in a study of long-term antiretroviral therapy in people with HIV. Version v3.0 of the immunoSEQ assay was performed at survey level. Clones were sequenced by immunoSEQ multiplex PCR, and TCRdb holds only the in-frame ones, with some missing. The sample has 16,000 or so clones; roughly 85% are singletons. The sequences come from unsorted PBMCs, collected 0.5 years after starting antiretroviral therapy. The source is a woman in her 40s with HIV.

This clone was picked up a small number of times. V is TRBV6-5 and J is TRBJ2-1; D ambiguous. The CDR3 runs 15 residues. Germline CDR1 reads MNHEY; CDR2 reads SVGAGI. V lost 4 bases and J lost 0, with 10 bases in between. The CDR3 reads CASSSTRSSYNEQFF. The CDR3 DNA follows: TGTGCCAGCAGTTCCACCCGGAGCTCCTACAATGAGCAGTTCTTC.

This chain links TRBV7-2 with TRBJ2-3; D uncertain. CDR3 length: 14 amino acids. Per the germline V gene, CDR1 is SGHTA and CDR2 is FQGNSA. The V gene lost 1 base and the J gene lost 2 bases, with 7 bases spanning the gap. The CDR3, as DNA: TGTGCCAGCAGCTTAGGGACCGTCACAGATACGCAGTATTTT. Translating gives CASSLGTVTDTQYF. The variable domain in full, with the rest retrieved from reference TRBV7-2 and TRBJ2-3, is GAGVSQSPSNKVTEKGKDVELRCDPISGHTALYWYRQSLGQGLEFLIYFQGNSAPDKSGLPSDRFSAERTGGSVSTLTIQRTQQEDSAVYLCASSLGTVTDTQYFGPGTRLTVL.

The rearrangement links TRBV28 to TRBJ2-1; 12 positions agree with TRBD2. Germline V gene lookup returns CDR1 MDHEN and CDR2 SYDVKM. J was trimmed by 9 bases and V by 3 bases; bases with no gene match: 12. The CDR3 covers 17 residues. CDR3 nucleotides: TGTGCCAGCAGTTTGGTGGCTAGCGGGAGGGTCGGCAGTGAGCAGTTCTTC. Translated, it gives CASSLVASGRVGSEQFF.

This clone was observed a handful of times. The V call is TRBV6-1, the J call TRBJ2-1; D is unclear. Germline CDR1 and CDR2: MNHNS and SASEGT. Deletions cut 6 bases from V and 6 bases from J, with 12 bases between. The CDR3 is made up of 13 amino acids. In DNA, the CDR3 is TGTGCCAGCAGGGCAGAAATAGCCAATGAGCAGTTCTTC. Its translation is CASRAEIANEQFF.

The V call is TRBV7-9, the J call TRBJ2-7; tentatively, D is TRBD1 or TRBD2 (5 bases each). Germline CDR1 is SEHNR and CDR2 is FQNEAQ (reference sequence). This CDR3 is 15 amino acids long. V was trimmed by 8 bases and J by 3 bases, leaving 20 bases between them. CDR3 coding DNA: TGTGCCAGCGCTCTTCGGGAAGCAGGGAGCTACGAGCAGTACTTC. Protein product: CASALREAGSYEQYF.

This clone has only one observation. The gene calls are TRBV28 and TRBJ1-2, with a tentative D call TRBD1 (6 bases). This CDR3 contains 14 residues. CDR1 MDHEN and CDR2 SYDVKM come from the germline V gene. Trimming took 6 bases from V and 6 from J, leaving 17 bases between them. CDR3 sequence reads: CASSRMDRIDGYTF. The DNA for the CDR3 is TGTGCCAGCAGCCGAATGGACAGAATCGATGGCTACACCTTC.

The chain employs TRBV5-1 and TRBJ2-7; 7 bases map to TRBD1. This CDR3 comprises 15 residues. Trimming took 4 bases from V and 3 from J; bases not matched to a gene: 10. CDR1 is SGHRS, CDR2 YFSETQ, per germline. CDR3: CASSPGQAEGYEQYF. CDR3 DNA: TGCGCCAGCAGCCCCGGACAGGCTGAGGGCTACGAGCAGTACTTC.

This clone was recorded once. This chain joins TRBV5-1 and TRBJ1-1; 9 nucleotides line up with TRBD1. The V and J ends lost 4 bases and 3 bases, in that order; junction bases with no gene match: 4. Germline V gene lookup returns CDR1 SGHRS and CDR2 YFSETQ. This CDR3 region has 14 residues. CDR3 nucleotides: TGCGCCAGCAGCAGGACAGGGGAGGACACTGAAGCTTTCTTT. Its protein is CASSRTGEDTEAFF.

This chain connects TRBV28 to TRBJ1-2; no firm D call. V gave up 5 bases and J gave up 5 bases, with 15 bases separating them. Germline values: CDR1 MDHEN, CDR2 SYDVKM. The CDR3 covers 14 residues. CDR3 coding DNA: TGTGCCAGCAGTCCACAAGGCATATATTATGGCTACACCTTC. Translation: CASSPQGIYYGYTF.

V usage is TRBV5-4 and J usage is TRBJ2-7; D is uncertain. CDR1 SGHNT and CDR2 YYREEE come from the germline V gene (reference sequence). The CDR3 extends over 13 amino acids. Trimming stripped 4 bases from V and 2 bases from J, with 10 bases between. CDR3 residues: CASSQLATYEQYF. In DNA, the CDR3 is TGTGCCAGCAGCCAATTGGCCACCTACGAGCAGTACTTC.

The CDR3 DNA reads as TGTGCCAGCAGCTTAGTAGCGGGAGGCCTCTACAATGAGCAGTTCTTC. Translation: CASSLVAGGLYNEQFF. The gene calls are TRBV11-2 and TRBJ2-1; 10 bases are a match to TRBD2. Germline loops: CDR1 SGHAT, CDR2 FQNNGV. V gave up 1 base and J gave up 3 bases; unmatched junction bases: 3. This CDR3 is 16 amino acids long.

J is TRBJ2-7 and V is TRBV9; TRBD2 aligns across 13 bases. The CDR3 has 14 residues. The germline gives CDR1 SGDLS, CDR2 YYNGEE. With 7 bases clipped from V and 6 bases from J, the junction kept 7 bases outside the gene matches. The DNA of the CDR3 is TGTGCCAGCTCCCGGACTAGCGGGGGTCGCGAGCAGTACTTC. It specifies CASSRTSGGREQYF. Together with reference TRBV9 and TRBJ2-7, the CDR3 gives the full variable domain: DSGVTQTPKHLITATGQRVTLRCSPRSGDLSVYWYQQSLDQGLQFLIQYYNGEERAKGNILERFSAQQFPDLHSELNLSSLELGDSALYFCASSRTSGGREQYFGPGTRLTVT.

This clone was found a few times. The rearrangement joins TRBV7-9 to TRBJ1-3; D is possibly TRBD1 (5 bases). V lost 5 bases and J lost 1, with 9 bases in between. CDR3 length equals 14 residues. CDR1 is SEHNR and CDR2 is FQNEAQ in the germline V gene (reference sequence). This CDR3 reads CASSDSGSGNTIYF. The CDR3 DNA reads TGTGCCAGCAGCGACAGTGGTTCTGGAAACACCATATATTTT.

This chain uses TRBV6-5 with TRBJ1-2; TRBD1 matches at 7 bases. CDR1 and CDR2 from the germline V gene are MNHEY and SVGAGI. The V and J ends lost 5 bases and 0 bases, in that order; junction bases with no gene match: 3. This CDR3 has 14 amino acids. The CDR3 loop reads CASSRDSTNYGYTF. The CDR3, as DNA: TGTGCCAGCAGTCGGGACAGTACTAACTATGGCTACACCTTC.

The chain is built from TRBV5-4 and TRBJ1-2; 8 nucleotides agree with TRBD1. CDR1 SGHNT and CDR2 YYREEE come from the germline V gene (reference sequence). CDR3 length: 16 amino acids. Losses at the gene ends were 4 bases for V and 3 bases for J; bases not matched to a gene: 11. CDR3 bases: TGTGCCAGCAGCCCGCAGGGGGCGGGGGTATACTATGGCTACACCTTC. Protein: CASSPQGAGVYYGYTF.

The sample holds a few counts of this clone. The chain couples TRBV19 to TRBJ1-2, with no clear D. Trimming took off 5 bases at V and 0 bases at J, with 25 bases between the two ends. There are 19 residues in the CDR3. Looked up from germline, CDR1 is LNHDA and CDR2 is SQIVND (reference sequence). The CDR3 nucleotides read TGTGCCAGTAGTGGAGGGCCCCGCTATGATTATGGGGCTAACTATGGCTACACCTTC. Its protein product is CASSGGPRYDYGANYGYTF.

This chain joins TRBV10-3 and TRBJ2-2; 8 bases map to TRBD1. Germline V gene data show CDR1 as ENHRY and CDR2 as SYGVKD. This CDR3 has 16 residues. J was trimmed by 3 bases and V by 8 bases; bases with no gene match: 11. This CDR3 is CAIGPGQDSHTGELFF. CDR3 nucleotides: TGTGCCATCGGTCCGGGACAGGACTCCCACACCGGGGAGCTGTTTTTT.

Concerning this clone: The same CDR3 arises from other DNA sequences in this sample as well. The gene calls are TRBV29-1 and TRBJ2-7; D gene ambiguous. The CDR3 covers 12 residues. The germline V and J ends were trimmed by 1 base and 2 bases, with 6 bases remaining between them. Germline-derived CDR1 and CDR2 are SQVTM and ANQGSEA. This chain's CDR3 is CSVEGQAYEQYF. DNA of the CDR3: TGCAGCGTTGAAGGCCAGGCCTACGAGCAGTACTTC.

The rearrangement joins TRBV10-3 to TRBJ1-2; a weak D match, TRBD1 (5 bases). Germline CDR1 reads ENHRY; CDR2 reads SYGVKD. The CDR3 extends over 12 amino acids. V was cut by 10 bases and J by 7 bases, with 16 bases left in between. In DNA, the CDR3 is TGTGCCACCAATGTGGGGGTAGGTGGCTACACCTTC. Its protein product is CATNVGVGGYTF.

J is TRBJ2-7 and V is TRBV5-4, with D unresolved. Per germline, CDR1 SGHNT and CDR2 YYREEE (reference sequence). The CDR3 is 14 amino acids. The germline V and J ends were trimmed by 3 bases and 7 bases, with 17 bases remaining between them. The CDR3 protein is CASSSPYAPLEQYF. Written as DNA, the CDR3 is TGTGCCAGCAGCTCCCCTTACGCCCCATTGGAGCAGTACTTC.

The chain couples TRBV5-5 to TRBJ2-3; D is uncertain. This CDR3 has 14 residues. V shed 0 bases and J shed 5 bases, with 10 bases lying between them. CDR1 SGHKS and CDR2 YYEKEE come from the germline V gene (reference sequence). The CDR3 coding sequence is TGTGCCAGCAGCTTGGATTCCGTTCTAGATACGCAGTATTTT. Amino acids: CASSLDSVLDTQYF. Based on the CDR3 plus reference TRBV5-5 and TRBJ2-3, the full variable domain is DAGVTQSPTHLIKTRGQQVTLRCSPISGHKSVSWYQQVLGQGPQFIFQYYEKEERGRGNFPDRFSARQFPNYSSELNVNALLLGDSALYLCASSLDSVLDTQYFGPGTRLTVL.

This chain connects TRBV27 to TRBJ1-1; D unclear. Germline CDR1 MNHEY, CDR2 SMNVEV (reference sequence). There are 13 residues in the CDR3. V lost 1 base and J lost 8, with 11 bases in between. The CDR3 DNA reads TGTGCCAGCAGTTTATTGAGAGGGCCAGAAGCTTTCTTT. It codes for CASSLLRGPEAFF.

This sequence joins TRBV4-1 and TRBJ1-5; D is unclear. The CDR3 contains 15 residues. Trimming removed 1 base at V and 0 bases at J, with 7 bases between. Germline CDR1 and CDR2: MGHRA and YSYEKL. DNA for the CDR3: TGCGCCAGCAGCCAAGTTTGGGATAGCAATCAGCCCCAGCATTTT. Its protein product is CASSQVWDSNQPQHF.

V is TRBV5-1 and J is TRBJ2-1; 13 bases match TRBD2. The germline gives CDR1 SGHRS, CDR2 YFSETQ. The CDR3 covers 15 residues. J was trimmed by 7 bases and V by 4 bases; bases with no gene match: 5. The CDR3 bases are TGCGCCAGCAGCATCGGGACTAGCGGGATAAATGAGCAGTTCTTC. This gives the protein CASSIGTSGINEQFF. Supplemented by reference TRBV5-1 and TRBJ2-1, the full variable domain reads KAGVTQTPRYLIKTRGQQVTLSCSPISGHRSVSWYQQTPGQGLQFLFEYFSETQRNKGNFPGRFSGRQFSNSRSEMNVSTLELGDSALYLCASSIGTSGINEQFFGPGTRLTVL.

The chain employs TRBV9 and TRBJ2-3; either TRBD1 or TRBD2 may supply D (5 bases each). The CDR3 contains 14 residues. Germline V gene data show CDR1 as SGDLS and CDR2 as YYNGEE. V dropped 2 bases and J dropped 2 bases, with 9 bases sitting between them. The CDR3 reads CASSVGPVTDTQYF. CDR3 sequence (DNA): TGTGCCAGCAGCGTGGGACCAGTCACAGATACGCAGTATTTT.

V gene TRBV9 combines with J gene TRBJ2-3, with 11 bases aligning to TRBD2. Trimming cost V 2 bases and J 2 bases; bases outside gene matches: 4. The CDR3 covers 16 residues. The germline gives CDR1 SGDLS, CDR2 YYNGEE. The CDR3 spells CASSVGTSGFTDTQYF. The CDR3 bases are TGTGCCAGCAGCGTGGGGACTAGCGGATTCACAGATACGCAGTATTTT.

The chain combines TRBV7-9 with TRBJ2-7, with 7 bases lining up with TRBD2. CDR1 is SEHNR, CDR2 FQNEAQ, per germline (reference sequence). The junction had 16 bases not matched to a gene; V was cut back by 8 bases and J by 3 bases. There are 16 residues in the CDR3. The CDR3 loop is CASHNVGGGSFYEQYF. The CDR3 bases are TGTGCCAGCCACAACGTAGGAGGCGGGAGTTTCTACGAGCAGTACTTC.

The chain combines TRBV5-4 with TRBJ2-3; TRBD1 matches at 9 bases. The germline gives CDR1 SGHNT, CDR2 YYREEE (reference sequence). Trimming at V came to 6 bases and at J to 4 bases, leaving 9 bases not matched to a gene. The CDR3 consists of 15 residues. The CDR3 here is CASTSGTGTPDTQYF. CDR3 DNA: TGTGCCAGCACCTCCGGGACAGGGACCCCAGATACGCAGTATTTT. Based on the CDR3 plus reference TRBV5-4 and TRBJ2-3, the full variable domain is ETGVTQSPTHLIKTRGQQVTLRCSSQSGHNTVSWYQQALGQGPQFIFQYYREEENGRGNFPPRFSGLQFPNYSSELNVNALELDDSALYLCASTSGTGTPDTQYFGPGTRLTVL.

The rearrangement links TRBV19 to TRBJ2-3, with 7 bases identical to TRBD2. The CDR3 has 15 residues. CDR1 and CDR2 (germline): LNHDA, SQIVND (reference sequence). The ends lost 5 bases at V and 0 bases at J; junction bases unmatched: 5. CDR3: CASSVLAASTDTQYF. The CDR3 DNA reads TGTGCCAGTAGTGTTCTAGCGGCTAGCACAGATACGCAGTATTTT.

This clone was counted between two and nine times. V and J are TRBV6-5 and TRBJ2-7; D possibly matches TRBD1 or TRBD2 (5 bases each). Germline assignment: CDR1 MNHEY and CDR2 SVGAGI. The CDR3 contains 13 residues. V was clipped by 8 bases and J by 2 bases, with 13 bases between them. The CDR3 reads CASRRDRTYEQYF. DNA for the CDR3: TGTGCCAGCCGAAGGGACCGCACCTACGAGCAGTACTTC.